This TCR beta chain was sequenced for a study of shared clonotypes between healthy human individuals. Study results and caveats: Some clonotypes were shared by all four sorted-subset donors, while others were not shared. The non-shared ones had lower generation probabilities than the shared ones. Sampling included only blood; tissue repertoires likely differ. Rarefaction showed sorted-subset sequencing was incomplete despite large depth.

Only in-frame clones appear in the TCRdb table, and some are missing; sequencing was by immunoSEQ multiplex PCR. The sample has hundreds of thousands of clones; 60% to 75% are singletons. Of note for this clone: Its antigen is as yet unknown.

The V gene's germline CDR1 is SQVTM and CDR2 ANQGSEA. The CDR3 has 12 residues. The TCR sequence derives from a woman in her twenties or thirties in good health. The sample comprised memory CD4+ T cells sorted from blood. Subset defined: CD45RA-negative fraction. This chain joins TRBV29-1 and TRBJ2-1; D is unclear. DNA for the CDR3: TGCAGTATTCGAGCCTCCTACAATGAGCAGTTCTTC. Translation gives CSIRASYNEQFF.